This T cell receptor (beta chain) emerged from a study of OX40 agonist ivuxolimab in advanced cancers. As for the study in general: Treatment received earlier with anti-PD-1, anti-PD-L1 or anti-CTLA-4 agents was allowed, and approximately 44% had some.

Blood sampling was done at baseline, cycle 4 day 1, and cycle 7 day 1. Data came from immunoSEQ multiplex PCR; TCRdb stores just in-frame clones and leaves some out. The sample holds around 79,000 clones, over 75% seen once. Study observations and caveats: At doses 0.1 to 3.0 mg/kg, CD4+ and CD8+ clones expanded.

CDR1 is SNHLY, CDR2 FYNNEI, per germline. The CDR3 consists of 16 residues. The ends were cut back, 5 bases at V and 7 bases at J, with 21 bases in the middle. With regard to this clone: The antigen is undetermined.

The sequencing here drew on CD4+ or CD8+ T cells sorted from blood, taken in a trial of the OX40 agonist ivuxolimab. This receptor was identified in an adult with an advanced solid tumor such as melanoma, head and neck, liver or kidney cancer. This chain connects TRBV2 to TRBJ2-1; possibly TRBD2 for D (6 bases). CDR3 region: CASSLGLSGLGNEQFF. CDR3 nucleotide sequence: TGTGCCAGCAGTCTTGGTCTTAGCGGCCTTGGGAATGAGCAGTTCTTC.